This T cell receptor beta chain comes out of a study of shared clonotypes between healthy human individuals. This CDR3 region has 15 residues. Per germline, CDR1 MNHEY and CDR2 SMNVEV (reference sequence). V lost 6 bases and J lost 5; bases outside the gene matches: 5. TCRdb keeps only in-frame clones here, not all; method: immunoSEQ multiplex PCR. The table has about 680,000 clones, 60% to 75% seen once. This clone was recorded many times. The V and J genes are TRBV27 and TRBJ2-5, with 14 bases aligning to TRBD2. The source of this sequence is a woman in her 30s in good health. The sequenced material came from memory CD4+ T cells sorted from blood. Subset specified: CD45RA-negative fraction. The DNA for the CDR3 is TGTGCCAGCAGAAGACTAGCGGGAGGGCTGGAGACCCAGTACTTC. This translates into CASRRLAGGLETQYF.